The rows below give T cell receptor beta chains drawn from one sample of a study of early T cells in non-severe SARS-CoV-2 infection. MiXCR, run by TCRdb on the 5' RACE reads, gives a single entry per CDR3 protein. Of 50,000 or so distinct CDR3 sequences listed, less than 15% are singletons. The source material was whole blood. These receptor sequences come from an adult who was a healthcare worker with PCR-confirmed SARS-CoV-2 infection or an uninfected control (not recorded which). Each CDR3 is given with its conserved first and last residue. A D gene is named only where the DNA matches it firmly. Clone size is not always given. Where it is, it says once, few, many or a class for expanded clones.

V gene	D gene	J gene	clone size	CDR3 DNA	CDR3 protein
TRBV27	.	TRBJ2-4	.	TGTGCCAGCAGTTTATCTGGCACGAACCCCATTCAGTACTTC	CASSLSGTNPIQYF
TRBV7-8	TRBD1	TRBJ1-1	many	TGTGCCAGCAGGCCAACAGGGGTCACTGAAGCTTTCTTT	CASRPTGVTEAFF
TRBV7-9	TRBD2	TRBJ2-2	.	TGTGCCAGCAGCTTGAGAGGACTAGCGGGAGATACCGGGGAGCTGTTTTTT	CASSLRGLAGDTGELFF
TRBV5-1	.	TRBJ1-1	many	TGCGCCAGCACCCCCAACCTCGCGAACACTGAAGCTTTCTTT	CASTPNLANTEAFF
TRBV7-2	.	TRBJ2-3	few	TGTGCCAGCAGCTTAAGGGAACAGAGCACAGATACGCAGTATTTT	CASSLREQSTDTQYF
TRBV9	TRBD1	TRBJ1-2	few	TGTGCCAGCAGCGAAACAGGGGGAGAGGGCTATGGCTACACCTTC	CASSETGGEGYGYTF
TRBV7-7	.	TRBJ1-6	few	TGTGCCAGCAGCTTAGGGGGACGGGACAATTCACCCCTCCACTTT	CASSLGGRDNSPLHF
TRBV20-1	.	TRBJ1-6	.	TGCAGTGCTAGAAGACCTGCGCCCTTTAATTCACCCCTCCACTTT	CSARRPAPFNSPLHF
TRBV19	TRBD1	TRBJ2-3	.	TGTGCCAGTAGTAGAGGGACAGGGTTCACAGATACGCAGTATTTT	CASSRGTGFTDTQYF
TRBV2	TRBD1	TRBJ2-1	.	TGTGCTAAGCTCCCCCCAGGGACAGGGGGGAATGAGCAGTTCTTC	CAKLPPGTGGNEQFF
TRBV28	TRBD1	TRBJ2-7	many	TGTGCCAGCGGGACAGTCTACGAGCAGTACTTC	CASGTVYEQYF